One and the same sample provided the 24 T cell receptor beta chains below, sequenced in a study of T cells in women clearing cervical HPV infection. Profiled with immunoSEQ multiplex PCR; TCRdb holds only in-frame clones, not every one. Recorded for this sample: about 32,000 clones. Specimen: blood buffy coat. These receptors all stem from a woman aged 18 to 75 with a cervical HPV16 infection that either progressed to CIN3+ or cleared (not recorded which).

With regard to this clone: The read halts 3 residues ahead of the CDR3 end, with the missing end drawn from the germline J gene. This sequence joins TRBV19 and TRBJ2-3, with D possibly being TRBD1 (6 bases). Trimming shortened V by 4 bases and J by 4 bases, and 12 bases separated the two germline ends. The CDR3 consists of 14 residues. The V gene's germline CDR1 is LNHDA and CDR2 SQIVND (reference sequence). The part of the CDR3 DNA that was read is TGTGCCAGTAGTACGCCCCGGACAGCAGATACG. It is translated as CASSTPRTADT. In full, the CDR3 is CASSTPRTADTQYF.

For this clone: The sequence runs out 3 residues before the end of the CDR3; the remainder is reconstructed from the germline J gene. This sequence joins TRBV14 and TRBJ1-3, with D perhaps TRBD1 (6 bases). V lost 1 base and J 3 bases, leaving 7 bases between the germline ends. The length of the CDR3 is 14 residues. Germline V CDR1 and CDR2: SGHDN, FVKESK. The sequenced part of the CDR3 DNA is TGTGCCAGCAGCCAAGTACAGGGTGGAAACACC. Its protein product is CASSQVQGGNT. The CDR3 as a whole reads CASSQVQGGNTIYF.

As concerns this clone: The read ends 3 residues early relative to the CDR3; the germline J gene fills the gap. The chain links TRBV20-1 to TRBJ2-5; TRBD1 matches at 10 bases. Germline CDR1 DFQATT, CDR2 SNEGSKA (reference sequence). Trimming cost V 0 bases and J 2 bases; bases outside gene matches: 3. The CDR3 length is 15 residues. CDR3 protein: CSARDDRGRQETQYF. Partial CDR3 DNA: TGCAGTGCTAGAGATGACAGGGGGCGGCAAGAGACC.

Worth noting for this clone: The read is 3 residues too short to cover the CDR3 end, so that end is filled in from the germline J gene. The chain carries TRBV14 and TRBJ1-2, with D perhaps matching TRBD1 (6 bases). V was pared by 4 bases and J by 2 bases, with 8 bases between. This CDR3 is built from 13 residues. CDR1 is SGHDN, CDR2 FVKESK, per germline. CDR3 residues: CASSLQGNYGYTF. Incomplete CDR3 DNA: TGTGCCAGCAGCCTACAGGGAAACTATGGC.

As concerns this clone: Sequencing ends 3 residues short of the CDR3 end; the germline J gene provides the rest. V is TRBV20-1 and J is TRBJ2-7; D possibly corresponds to TRBD1 (6 bases). The CDR3 spans 16 residues. From germline, CDR1 is DFQATT and CDR2 SNEGSKA (reference sequence). Trimming shortened V by 5 bases and J by 1 base, and 21 bases separated the two germline ends. The CDR3 protein is CSAQTFGTPNSYEQYF. The part of the CDR3 DNA that was read is TGCAGTGCTCAGACCTTCGGGACACCTAATTCCTACGAG.

Concerning this clone: Read data end 3 residues before the CDR3 end; the end is taken from the germline J gene. The chain uses TRBV7-6 and TRBJ2-1; the match to TRBD2 covers 14 bases. Germline CDR1 SGHVS, CDR2 FNYEAQ. The CDR3 loop spans 14 amino acids. Trimming at V came to 3 bases and at J to 9 bases, leaving 1 base not matched to a gene. The sequenced part of the CDR3 DNA is TGTGCCAGCAGCTTGACTAGCGGGGGGGCTGAG. This sequence encodes CASSLTSGGAE. The CDR3, in full, reads CASSLTSGGAEQFF.

Regarding this clone: The observed sequence ends 3 residues before the CDR3 terminus, with the missing tail filled in from the germline J gene. The rearrangement uses TRBV7-2 and TRBJ2-3, with D maybe TRBD2 (6 bases). There are 15 residues in the CDR3. Germline values: CDR1 SGHTA, CDR2 FQGNSA. The ends were cut back, 5 bases at V and 8 bases at J, with 20 bases in the middle. CDR3 bases read: TGTGCCAGCAGCCCCGCCGGGACTCCCGCGGCTACG. Translating gives CASSPAGTPAAT. The whole CDR3 region reads CASSPAGTPAATQYF.

In the case of this clone: The read ends 3 residues shy of where the CDR3 ends; the end is completed using the germline J gene. The V gene is TRBV5-3, the J gene TRBJ2-4, with 7 bases fitting TRBD2. TRBV5-3 is placed among ORFs of uncertain function. V was clipped by 5 bases and J by 2 bases; unmatched bases: 10. This CDR3 comprises 16 residues. This CDR3 reads CARSSGGLDSKNIQYF. The covered CDR3 bases are TGTGCCAGAAGTTCCGGGGGGTTGGACTCCAAAAACATT.

A word on this clone: The read terminates 3 residues ahead of where the CDR3 ends, so the germline J gene completes it. The chain is built from TRBV19 and TRBJ1-1; 9 nucleotides match TRBD1. Per germline, CDR1 LNHDA and CDR2 SQIVND (reference sequence). The CDR3 is 16 residues long. Trimming took 5 bases from V and 4 from J; bases not matched to a gene: 11. The CDR3 bases that were read are TGTGCCAGTAGTCTGACGGGACAGGGAGCCTTCACTGAA. This gives the protein CASSLTGQGAFTE. The full CDR3 protein is CASSLTGQGAFTEAFF.

As regards this clone: The read is 3 residues too short to cover the CDR3 end, so that end is filled in from the germline J gene. The chain employs TRBV6-2 or TRBV6-3 and TRBJ2-2, with a weak D call TRBD1 (5 bases). V gave up 4 bases and J gave up 4 bases, with 7 bases separating them. CDR1 is MNHEY and CDR2 is SVGEGT in the germline V gene. The CDR3 has 13 residues. Incomplete CDR3 DNA: TGTGCCAGCAGTTCAGGGCCCACCGGGGAG. It specifies CASSSGPTGE. The whole CDR3 protein is CASSSGPTGELFF.

Concerning this clone: The read terminates 3 residues ahead of where the CDR3 ends, so the germline J gene completes it. The rearrangement links TRBV28 to TRBJ1-4; D is possibly TRBD1 (5 bases). The CDR3 runs 14 residues. Germline CDR1 is MDHEN and CDR2 is SYDVKM. The germline V and J ends were trimmed by 2 bases and 8 bases, with 12 bases remaining between them. The CDR3 sequence is CASSLSGGGEKLFF. Incomplete CDR3 DNA: TGTGCCAGCAGTTTAAGTGGGGGGGGAGAAAAA. Drawing the rest from reference TRBV28 and TRBJ1-4, the complete variable domain is DVKVTQSSRYLVKRTGEKVFLECVQDMDHENMFWYRQDPGLGLRLIYFSYDVKMKEKGDIPEGYSVSREKKERFSLILESASTNQTSMYLCASSLSGGGEKLFFGSGTQLSVL.

As to this clone: The CDR3 goes on 3 residues after the read ends, and that part is filled in from the germline J gene. The chain links TRBV19 to TRBJ2-3, with TRBD1 as a possible D gene (6 bases). Trimming removed 6 bases from V and 0 bases from J, with 13 bases in between. Looked up from germline, CDR1 is LNHDA and CDR2 is SQIVND (reference sequence). This CDR3 contains 15 residues. The sequenced part of the CDR3 DNA is TGTGCCAGTAGGGCCCAGGACAGTAGCACAGATACG. Amino acid sequence: CASRAQDSSTDT. The whole CDR3 reads CASRAQDSSTDTQYF.

The CDR3 spells CASSLVLDTQYF. The CDR3 DNA, read in part, is TGTGCCAGCAGCTTAGTTCTCGATACG. The V gene is TRBV11-2, the J gene TRBJ2-3; D gene unclear. The read terminates 3 residues ahead of where the CDR3 ends, so the germline J gene completes it. The CDR3 consists of 12 residues. Trimming shortened V by 1 base and J by 6 bases, and 5 bases separated the two germline ends. CDR1 is SGHAT and CDR2 is FQNNGV in the germline V gene.

A remark on this clone: Read data end 3 residues before the CDR3 end; the end is taken from the germline J gene. The chain is built from TRBV19 and TRBJ1-4; 8 nucleotides match TRBD1. Germline CDR1 and CDR2: LNHDA and SQIVND (reference sequence). Trimming cost V 9 bases and J 8 bases; bases outside gene matches: 5. There are 12 residues in the CDR3. The CDR3 sequence is CASRDRREKLFF. The DNA read from the CDR3 is TGTGCCAGCCGGGACAGGAGGGAAAAA.

About this clone: The read gets to within 3 residues of the CDR3 end, and the germline J gene fills in the rest. The chain employs TRBV28 and TRBJ1-2; 8 bases match TRBD1. V lost 5 bases and J lost 5; bases outside the gene matches: 16. Germline V gives CDR1 MDHEN, CDR2 SYDVKM. The CDR3 loop spans 17 amino acids. The CDR3 spells CASSTSAGGGNLYGYTF. Partial CDR3 DNA: TGTGCCAGCAGTACGTCCGCAGGGGGCGGAAATCTATATGGC.

About this clone: The read stops 3 residues short of the end of the CDR3; the missing end is completed from the germline J gene. The gene calls are TRBV18 and TRBJ1-2, with unresolved D. The germline V and J ends were trimmed by 2 bases and 4 bases, with 11 bases remaining between them. The CDR3 loop spans 14 amino acids. Germline CDR1 and CDR2: KGHSH and LQKENI. The CDR3 region is CASSPEVDSYGYTF. CDR3 bases read: TGTGCCAGCTCACCAGAGGTGGACTCCTATGGC.

A word on this clone: Read sequence stops 3 residues before the CDR3 end, and the germline J gene provides the missing end. The V call is TRBV2, the J call TRBJ2-3, with TRBD2 matching 8 bases. The CDR3 runs to 18 residues. Germline CDR1 and CDR2: SNHLY and FYNNEI. V was clipped by 6 bases and J by 4 bases; unmatched bases: 18. The CDR3 sequence: CASRLHQGLVRWADTQYF. CDR3 bases read: TGTGCCAGCAGACTCCACCAGGGACTAGTAAGGTGGGCAGATACG. Complete variable domain (other parts from reference TRBV2 and TRBJ2-3): EPEVTQTPSHQVTQMGQEVILRCVPISNHLYFYWYRQILGQKVEFLVSFYNNEISEKSEIFDDQFSVERPDGSNFTLKIRSTKLEDSAMYFCASRLHQGLVRWADTQYFGPGTRLTVL.

A remark on this clone: The CDR3 goes on 3 residues after the read ends, and that part is filled in from the germline J gene. The chain has TRBV18 and TRBJ2-1, with 10 bases fitting TRBD1. There are 16 residues in the CDR3. CDR1 and CDR2 (germline): KGHSH, LQKENI. V lost 1 base to trimming and J lost 6 bases; unmatched junction nucleotides: 6. The part of the CDR3 DNA that was read is TGTGCCAGCTCACCACTTGGGACAGGGGAAAGCAATGAG. Translated: CASSPLGTGESNE. The CDR3 as a whole reads CASSPLGTGESNEQFF.

Remarks on this clone: The CDR3 goes on 3 residues after the read ends, and that part is filled in from the germline J gene. The chain recombines TRBV5-1 with TRBJ2-5, with D tentatively TRBD1 (5 bases). V was pared by 0 bases and J by 3 bases, with 15 bases between. The length of the CDR3 is 16 residues. The germline V gene has CDR1 SGHRS and CDR2 YFSETQ. CDR3 bases read: TGCGCCAGCAGCTTGGGCGTCAGGGTGGAAGAAGAGACC. Protein sequence: CASSLGVRVEEET. Given in full, the CDR3 is CASSLGVRVEEETQYF.

A note on this clone: The read terminates 3 residues before the CDR3 end, so the remaining end is supplied by the germline J gene. The chain employs TRBV20-1 and TRBJ2-3; 13 bases fit TRBD2. After removal of 0 bases from V and 7 bases from J, the junction contained 7 bases not matched to a gene. Germline V CDR1 and CDR2: DFQATT, SNEGSKA (reference sequence). The CDR3 spans 16 residues. Partial CDR3 DNA: TGCAGTGCTAGAGAACTAGCGGGGGGGCTTGTAAATACG. This encodes CSARELAGGLVNT. In full, the CDR3 reads CSARELAGGLVNTQYF.

With regard to this clone: The read finishes 3 residues shy of the CDR3 end, and the germline J gene is used to complete it. This chain connects TRBV20-1 to TRBJ1-2; the match to TRBD1 covers 9 bases. Germline-derived CDR1 and CDR2 are DFQATT and SNEGSKA (reference sequence). The CDR3 extends over 17 amino acids. The J segment lost 5 bases and the V segment lost 3 bases, leaving 16 bases of the junction unmatched. CDR3 bases read: TGCAGTGCTAGCGAATTTACGGGACAGGGCTCTACTTATGGC. Translation: CSASEFTGQGSTYG. The CDR3 reads in full as CSASEFTGQGSTYGYTF.

Regarding this clone: The DNA ends 3 residues before the CDR3 does, and the rest of the CDR3 is filled in from the germline J gene. The J gene is TRBJ2-2, the V gene TRBV6-4; 8 bases are a match to TRBD1. V gave up 0 bases and J gave up 6 bases; unmatched junction bases: 6. There are 16 residues in the CDR3. The germline CDR1 and CDR2 sequences are MRHNA and SNTAGT. The CDR3 loop reads CASSDSLGQGAGELFF. CDR3 DNA, as far as it was read: TGTGCCAGCAGTGACTCTTTAGGACAGGGAGCCGGGGAG.

Turning to this clone: Read data end 3 residues before the CDR3 end; the end is taken from the germline J gene. The J gene is TRBJ2-1, the V gene TRBV20-1; 8 positions agree with TRBD2. Looked up from germline, CDR1 is DFQATT and CDR2 is SNEGSKA (reference sequence). CDR3 length: 16 amino acids. V was clipped by 6 bases and J by 1 base; unmatched bases: 11. This CDR3 is CSAPPLGGGSYNEQFF. The sequenced CDR3 bases are TGCAGTGCGCCCCCCCTCGGGGGGGGTTCCTACAATGAG.

To note about this clone: Read data end 3 residues before the CDR3 end; the end is taken from the germline J gene. This sequence joins TRBV20-1 and TRBJ1-2; TRBD1 matches 10 bases. Germline CDR1 is DFQATT and CDR2 is SNEGSKA (reference sequence). V shed 0 bases and J 4 bases; nucleotides not matched to a gene: 8. The length of the CDR3 is 16 residues. CDR3 DNA, as far as it was read: TGCAGTGCTAGAGATTTGGGACAGGGGTTTTCCTATGGC. Encoded protein: CSARDLGQGFSYG. The full CDR3 protein reads CSARDLGQGFSYGYTF.